A single sample gave rise to the 21 T cell receptor beta chains below, sequenced in a study of shared clonotypes between healthy human individuals. Only in-frame clones appear in the TCRdb table, and some are missing; sequencing was by immunoSEQ multiplex PCR. In the table there are some 2.1 million clones, roughly 95% of which are singletons. The sequenced sample was naive CD4+ T cells sorted from blood. The subset here: CD45RA+ positively selected. The receptors shown here come from a man aged 18 to 30 in good health.

On this clone itself: The junction shows a germline mismatch at one end, possibly a read error. The chain employs TRBV7-8 and TRBJ2-5; 8 bases are shared with TRBD2. CDR1 and CDR2 from the germline V gene are SGHVS and FQNEAQ. There are 15 residues in the CDR3. DNA for the CDR3: TGTGCCAGCAGTTTAGACGGGACTAGTCGGGAGACCCAGTACTTC. As protein: CASSLDGTSRETQYF.

V gene TRBV19 combines with J gene TRBJ2-1; D gene ambiguous. V gave up 5 bases and J gave up 4 bases, with 9 bases separating them. The germline CDR1 and CDR2 sequences are LNHDA and SQIVND (reference sequence). The CDR3 is 13 amino acids. CDR3 sequence reads: CASSPVEYNEQFF. The CDR3 DNA reads as TGTGCCAGTAGTCCGGTAGAGTACAATGAGCAGTTCTTC.

This clone has a single count. J is TRBJ1-3 and V is TRBV9; D gene ambiguous. This CDR3 is 13 amino acids long. Germline loops: CDR1 SGDLS, CDR2 YYNGEE. V lost 6 bases, J lost 3 bases, and 10 bases lay in between. Here the CDR3 reads CASTSGSGNTIYF. The CDR3, as DNA: TGTGCCAGCACCTCGGGGAGTGGAAACACCATATATTTT. Supplemented by reference TRBV9 and TRBJ1-3, the full variable domain reads DSGVTQTPKHLITATGQRVTLRCSPRSGDLSVYWYQQSLDQGLQFLIQYYNGEERAKGNILERFSAQQFPDLHSELNLSSLELGDSALYFCASTSGSGNTIYFGEGSWLTVV.

The CDR3 nucleotides read TGCGCCAGCAGCCAACTGGCGCTGGGGCCCCAGCATTTT. This gives the protein CASSQLALGPQHF. The chain combines TRBV4-1 with TRBJ1-5; D is unclear. Germline V gene lookup returns CDR1 MGHRA and CDR2 YSYEKL. Trimming removed 2 bases at V and 9 bases at J, with 11 bases between. The CDR3 runs to 13 residues.

The gene calls are TRBV6-1 and TRBJ1-4, with D unclear. The germline V and J ends were trimmed by 4 bases and 6 bases, with 9 bases remaining between them. The CDR3 runs to 13 residues. Per germline, CDR1 MNHNS and CDR2 SASEGT. The CDR3 DNA sequence: TGTGCCAGCAGTGTCAGGAGACATGAAAAACTGTTTTTT. This encodes CASSVRRHEKLFF.

The rearrangement uses TRBV29-1 and TRBJ2-2, with D uncertain. CDR1 and CDR2 from the germline V gene are SQVTM and ANQGSEA. V dropped 4 bases and J dropped 7 bases, with 10 bases sitting between them. The CDR3 loop spans 12 amino acids. The CDR3 DNA reads as TGCAGCGTTGGGAGACATGGCGGGGAGCTGTTTTTT. Protein: CSVGRHGGELFF.

The CDR3 reads CASTSGLHYSQKKVNTEAFF. The CDR3 DNA reads as TGTGCCAGCACCTCGGGACTCCACTACTCACAGAAGAAGGTAAACACTGAAGCTTTCTTT. The chain joins TRBV7-8 to TRBJ1-1, with D possibly TRBD1 on 5 matching bases. Per germline, CDR1 SGHVS and CDR2 FQNEAQ. The V end was cut by 7 bases, the J end by 2 bases, with 32 bases between. The CDR3 has 20 residues.

This chain links TRBV14 with TRBJ1-5, with D possibly TRBD1 on 6 matching bases. Germline values: CDR1 SGHDN, CDR2 FVKESK. V was cut by 3 bases and J by 7 bases, with 10 bases left in between. The CDR3 is 13 amino acids. The DNA for the CDR3 is TGTGCCAGCAGCCACCAGACAGGCCAGCCCCAGCATTTT. Its protein is CASSHQTGQPQHF.

This clone was counted once. V usage is TRBV4-1 and J usage is TRBJ2-5; maybe TRBD2 (6 bases). This CDR3 is built from 18 residues. From germline, CDR1 is MGHRA and CDR2 YSYEKL. The ends were cut back, 0 bases at V and 4 bases at J, with 21 bases in the middle. CDR3 coding DNA: TGCGCCAGCAGCCAAGAAGGTGTGGACTATATGGGGGGAGAGACCCAGTACTTC. Residues: CASSQEGVDYMGGETQYF.

V usage is TRBV5-1 and J usage is TRBJ2-7; 11 bases line up with TRBD1. Per germline, CDR1 SGHRS and CDR2 YFSETQ. The CDR3 contains 17 residues. With 4 bases clipped from V and 4 bases from J, the junction kept 13 bases outside the gene matches. CDR3 coding DNA: TGCGCCAGCAGCGGACTAGGGAAGGGGACAGGGGGATACGAGCAGTACTTC. Translated, it gives CASSGLGKGTGGYEQYF. Supplemented by reference TRBV5-1 and TRBJ2-7, the full variable domain reads KAGVTQTPRYLIKTRGQQVTLSCSPISGHRSVSWYQQTPGQGLQFLFEYFSETQRNKGNFPGRFSGRQFSNSRSEMNVSTLELGDSALYLCASSGLGKGTGGYEQYFGPGTRLTVT.

The chain combines TRBV5-1 with TRBJ2-2; the D is unclear. Between the trimmed V and J ends, which lost 0 bases and 0 bases, there was a span of 9 bases. Germline V CDR1 and CDR2: SGHRS, YFSETQ. This CDR3 region has 16 residues. The CDR3 is CASSLVRATNTGELFF. Written as DNA, the CDR3 is TGCGCCAGCAGCTTGGTCCGTGCAACGAACACCGGGGAGCTGTTTTTT.

J is TRBJ2-3 and V is TRBV7-9, with unresolved D. Germline lookup yields CDR1 SEHNR and CDR2 FQNEAQ (reference sequence). The CDR3 extends over 16 amino acids. V was cut by 5 bases and J by 0 bases, with 15 bases left in between. The CDR3 loop is CASSPRWETSTDTQYF. The CDR3 region has the DNA TGTGCCAGCAGCCCCCGGTGGGAAACCAGCACAGATACGCAGTATTTT.

The chain is built from TRBV6-1 and TRBJ1-2; D might be TRBD1 (5 bases). CDR1 and CDR2 from the germline V gene are MNHNS and SASEGT. The germline V and J ends were trimmed by 2 bases and 3 bases, with 19 bases remaining between them. The CDR3 loop spans 17 amino acids. The CDR3 is CASSEPIRTLSDYGYTF. In DNA, the CDR3 is TGTGCCAGCAGTGAACCGATTCGGACACTTTCGGACTATGGCTACACCTTC.

The count of this clone is one. The chain recombines TRBV11-2 with TRBJ1-6; 7 bases agree with TRBD1. This CDR3 has 14 residues. Unmatched junction bases numbered 6, after V lost 4 bases and J lost 9 bases. Germline assignment: CDR1 SGHAT and CDR2 FQNNGV. The CDR3 nucleotides read TGTGCCAGCAGCTCCGACAGGGTCAGTTCACCCCTCCACTTT. Protein: CASSSDRVSSPLHF.

V gene TRBV5-1 combines with J gene TRBJ1-6; the match to TRBD1 covers 10 bases. CDR3 length: 15 amino acids. With 0 bases clipped from V and 9 bases from J, the junction kept 3 bases outside the gene matches. Germline values: CDR1 SGHRS, CDR2 YFSETQ. As DNA, the CDR3 is TGCGCCAGCAGCTTGGGACAGGGGGCTTCTTCACCCCTCCACTTT. Translated, it gives CASSLGQGASSPLHF.

The chain joins TRBV4-3 to TRBJ1-4, with D tentatively TRBD1 (5 bases). There are 15 residues in the CDR3. Trimming took 1 base from V and 8 from J, leaving 14 bases between them. Germline V gene lookup returns CDR1 LGHNA and CDR2 YSLEER. CDR3 protein: CASSQVGVRGEKLFF. The CDR3 DNA reads TGCGCCAGCAGCCAAGTGGGGGTTAGGGGAGAAAAACTGTTTTTT.

The V gene is TRBV5-1, the J gene TRBJ2-7; D may be TRBD1 or TRBD2 (5 bases each). The CDR3 has 15 amino acids. The germline V and J ends were trimmed by 0 bases and 2 bases, with 12 bases remaining between them. Germline CDR1 SGHRS, CDR2 YFSETQ. This chain's CDR3 is CASSLDGGSTYEQYF. The DNA for the CDR3 is TGCGCCAGCAGCTTGGATGGGGGTTCTACCTACGAGCAGTACTTC. Combining the CDR3 with reference TRBV5-1 and TRBJ2-7 gives the whole variable domain KAGVTQTPRYLIKTRGQQVTLSCSPISGHRSVSWYQQTPGQGLQFLFEYFSETQRNKGNFPGRFSGRQFSNSRSEMNVSTLELGDSALYLCASSLDGGSTYEQYFGPGTRLTVT.

In its sample, this clone was seen once. This same CDR3 is encoded by further DNA sequences in the sample. The chain carries TRBV2 and TRBJ1-5, with 9 bases matching TRBD1. The V gene's germline CDR1 is SNHLY and CDR2 FYNNEI. This CDR3 region has 13 residues. Unmatched junction bases numbered 1, after V lost 4 bases and J lost 6 bases. CDR3 residues: CASSGQGGQPQHF. CDR3 in DNA: TGTGCCAGCAGTGGACAGGGGGGTCAGCCCCAGCATTTT. Full variable domain (outside the CDR3, taken from reference TRBV2 and TRBJ1-5): EPEVTQTPSHQVTQMGQEVILRCVPISNHLYFYWYRQILGQKVEFLVSFYNNEISEKSEIFDDQFSVERPDGSNFTLKIRSTKLEDSAMYFCASSGQGGQPQHFGDGTRLSIL.

The chain links TRBV5-6 to TRBJ1-6, with D possibly TRBD1 on 6 matching bases. The V gene's germline CDR1 is SGHDT and CDR2 YYEEEE. The V gene lost 2 bases and the J gene lost 10 bases, with 13 bases spanning the gap. The CDR3 has 14 residues. This chain's CDR3 is CASSLGQSASPLHF. CDR3 in DNA: TGTGCCAGCAGCTTAGGACAGTCGGCCTCACCCCTCCACTTT.

The chain joins TRBV10-3 to TRBJ2-1; 10 nucleotides agree with TRBD1. Germline V gives CDR1 ENHRY, CDR2 SYGVKD. The ends lost 7 bases at V and 7 bases at J; junction bases unmatched: 7. The CDR3 loop spans 14 amino acids. The CDR3 DNA sequence: TGTGCCATCACGGGACAGGGGCCTCTAAATGAGCAGTTCTTC. Translation gives CAITGQGPLNEQFF.

The chain employs TRBV5-1 and TRBJ2-5, with D unresolved. Germline CDR1 and CDR2: SGHRS and YFSETQ. The length of the CDR3 is 13 residues. V lost 2 bases and J lost 4, with 9 bases in between. The CDR3 nucleotides are TGCGCCAGCAGCTTTCCTAGTAGAGAGACCCAGTACTTC. This sequence encodes CASSFPSRETQYF.